The rows below give T cell receptor beta chains drawn from one sample of a study of shared clonotypes between healthy human individuals. Profiled with immunoSEQ multiplex PCR; TCRdb holds only in-frame clones, not every one. The table includes 2 million to 2.5 million clones, approximately 93% detected once. The source material was naive CD4+ T cells from PBMCs. The receptors were sampled from a man in his late teens or twenties in good health. Some clones in this sample may be carry-over from other donors' samples. Both conserved end residues are part of each CDR3. The D gene is left open where the match is weak. Clone sizes are given selectively: once, few, many, or a class where the clone is expanded.

>TRBD1|TRBJ1-1|.|TRBV6-5
CATIYRGLNTEAFF
TGTGCCACGATATACAGGGGCCTGAACACTGAAGCTTTCTTT
>TRBD2|TRBJ2-3|once|TRBV6-1
CASAGGSNTQYF
TGTGCCAGCGCGGGGGGCTCGAATACGCAGTATTTT
>.|TRBJ2-1|.|TRBV10-1
CASSENPGNEQFF
TGCGCCAGCAGTGAGAATCCAGGGAATGAGCAGTTCTTC
>TRBD1|TRBJ1-5|.|TRBV29-1
CSVEEGTGQPQHF
TGCAGCGTTGAAGAGGGGACAGGGCAGCCCCAGCATTTT
>.|TRBJ2-7|.|TRBV6-5
CASSYSGDTESKGQYF
TGTGCCAGCAGTTACTCTGGGGACACGGAGTCTAAAGGGCAGTACTTC
>TRBD2|TRBJ2-2|.|TRBV27
CASSFLTSGRVGGELFF
TGTGCCAGCAGTTTCCTTACTAGCGGGAGGGTTGGCGGGGAGCTGTTTTTT
>.|TRBJ1-2|.|TRBV6-5
CASSYGPNSYGYTF
TGTGCCAGCAGTTACGGCCCGAACAGCTATGGCTACACCTTC
>.|TRBJ1-5|.|TRBV28
CASERGSGQPQHF
TGTGCCAGCGAGCGGGGATCGGGTCAGCCCCAGCATTTT
>.|TRBJ1-2|.|TRBV5-1
CASSSRAGNDYGYTF
TGCGCCAGCAGCTCTAGGGCGGGAAATGACTATGGCTACACCTTC
>.|TRBJ2-5|once|TRBV14
CASGRGRETQYF
TGTGCCAGTGGAAGAGGGCGGGAGACCCAGTACTTC
>.|TRBJ2-5|.|TRBV25-1
CASSESVSQETQYF
TGTGCCAGCAGTGAATCTGTCAGTCAAGAGACCCAGTACTTC
>.|TRBJ2-3|.|TRBV11-3
CASSLGVGADTQYF
TGTGCCAGCAGCCTAGGGGTGGGGGCAGATACGCAGTATTTT
>.|TRBJ2-3|.|TRBV28
CASSTGGLFTDTQYF
TGTGCCAGCAGCACCGGGGGCCTCTTCACAGATACGCAGTATTTT
>.|TRBJ1-2|.|TRBV6-6
CASSSGTNYGYTF
TGTGCCAGCAGCTCCGGGACAAACTATGGCTACACCTTC
>.|TRBJ2-3|.|TRBV7-2
CASSLAVVSADTQYF
TGTGCCAGCAGCTTAGCGGTCGTCTCCGCAGATACGCAGTATTTT
>.|TRBJ2-2|.|TRBV27
CASSPLGRQTVTGELFF
TGTGCCAGCAGTCCCCTCGGACGGCAGACGGTCACCGGGGAGCTGTTTTTT
>.|TRBJ2-5|.|TRBV15
CATSIVTGQETQYF
TGTGCCACCAGCATAGTCACAGGCCAAGAGACCCAGTACTTC
>.|TRBJ2-5|.|TRBV18
CASSEQQGAVETQYF
TGTGCCAGCTCAGAACAACAGGGTGCGGTAGAGACCCAGTACTTC
>.|TRBJ1-2|.|TRBV30
CAWNRDAGSGDYGYTF
TGTGCCTGGAACCGGGACGCCGGGAGTGGGGACTATGGCTACACCTTC
>.|TRBJ1-4|once|TRBV18
CASSTDSNEKLFF
TGTGCCAGCTCTACGGACAGTAATGAAAAACTGTTTTTT